This TCR beta chain comes out of a study of blood T cell repertoires in COVID-19. Study-wide context: Samples taken during acute and convalescent COVID-19 were collected in the United States, Italy and Spain. T cells, B-cell-depleted T cells, or PBMCs provided the cDNA or gDNA that served as material.

Original data processing: Estimation of nucleated cell counts was performed using reference gene primer amplification. Using immunoSEQ multiplex PCR, the repertoire was profiled, and TCRdb retains in-frame clones only, with some absent. From that table come the V and J calls and clone size; the DNA was used to work out D and trimming. The table includes a few hundred thousand clones, about nine tenths detected once. Trimming stripped 0 bases from V and 2 bases from J, with 11 bases between. Germline CDR1 is SGHRS and CDR2 is YFSETQ. The CDR3 runs to 15 residues. The chain couples TRBV5-1 to TRBJ1-2, with D perhaps matching TRBD1 (6 bases). The source of this sequence is a woman aged 25 to 45 who had recovered from COVID-19. Sample: peripheral blood. CDR3 DNA: TGCGCCAGCAGCTTGGCGCAGGGGCGGAACTATGGCTACACCTTC. Residues: CASSLAQGRNYGYTF.